This T cell receptor beta chain was captured in a study of CD8 T cells in Susac syndrome. Sequencing targeted TCR beta in T cells from blood (CD8+ and CD4+). The CDR3 spans 13 residues. Trimming took off 4 bases at V and 3 bases at J, with 10 bases between the two ends. Per germline, CDR1 SNHLY and CDR2 FYNNEI. RNA in amounts of roughly 0.5 to 1 ug was reverse transcribed with random hexamers. MiXCR, run by TCRdb on the immunoSEQ multiplex PCR reads, gives a single entry per CDR3 protein. The sample holds approximately 110,000 distinct CDR3 sequences, 90% to 95% seen once. Input material: CD4+ T cells from PBMCs. The receptor was derived from a human donor in good health. The chain carries TRBV2 and TRBJ2-7, with D possibly matching TRBD1 (6 bases). CDR3 residues: CASSVQDSYEQYF. The CDR3 nucleotides read TGTGCCAGCAGTGTACAGGACAGCTACGAGCAGTACTTC.